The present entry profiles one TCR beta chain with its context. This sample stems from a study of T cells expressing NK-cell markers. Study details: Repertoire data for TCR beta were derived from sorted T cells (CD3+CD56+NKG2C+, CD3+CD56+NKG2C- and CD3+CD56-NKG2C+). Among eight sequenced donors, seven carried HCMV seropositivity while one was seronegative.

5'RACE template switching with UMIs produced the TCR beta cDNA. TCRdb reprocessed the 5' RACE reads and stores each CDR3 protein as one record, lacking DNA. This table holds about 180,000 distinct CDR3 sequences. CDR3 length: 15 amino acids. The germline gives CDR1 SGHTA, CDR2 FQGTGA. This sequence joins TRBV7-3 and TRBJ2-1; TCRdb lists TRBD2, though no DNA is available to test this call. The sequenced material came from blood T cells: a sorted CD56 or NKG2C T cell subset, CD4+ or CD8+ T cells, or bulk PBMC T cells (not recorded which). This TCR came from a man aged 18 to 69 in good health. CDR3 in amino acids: CASSLTGSGGDEQFF. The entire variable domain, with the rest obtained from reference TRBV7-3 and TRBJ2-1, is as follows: GAGVSQTPSNKVTEKGKYVELRCDPISGHTALYWYRQSLGQGPEFLIYFQGTGAADDSGLPNDRFFAVRPEGSVSTLKIQRTERGDSAVYLCASSLTGSGGDEQFFGPGTRLTVL.